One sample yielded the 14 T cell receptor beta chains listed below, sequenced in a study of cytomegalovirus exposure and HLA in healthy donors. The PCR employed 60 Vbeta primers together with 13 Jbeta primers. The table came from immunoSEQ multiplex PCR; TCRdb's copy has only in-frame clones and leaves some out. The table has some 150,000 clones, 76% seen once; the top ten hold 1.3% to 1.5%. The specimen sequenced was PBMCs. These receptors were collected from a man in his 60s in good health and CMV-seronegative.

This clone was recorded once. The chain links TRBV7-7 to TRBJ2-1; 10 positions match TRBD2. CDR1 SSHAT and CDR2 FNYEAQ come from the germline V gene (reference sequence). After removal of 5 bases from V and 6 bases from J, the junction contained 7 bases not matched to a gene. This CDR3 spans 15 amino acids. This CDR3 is CASSPGTSVSNEQFF. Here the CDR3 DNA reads TGTGCCAGCAGCCCCGGGACTAGCGTAAGCAATGAGCAGTTCTTC.

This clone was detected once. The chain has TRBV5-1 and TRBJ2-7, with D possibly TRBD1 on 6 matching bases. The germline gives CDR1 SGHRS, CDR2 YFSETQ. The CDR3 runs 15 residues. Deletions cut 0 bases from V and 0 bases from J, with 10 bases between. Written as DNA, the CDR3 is TGCGCCAGCAGCTTGGTGGGGGCGAGCTCCTACGAGCAGTACTTC. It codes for CASSLVGASSYEQYF. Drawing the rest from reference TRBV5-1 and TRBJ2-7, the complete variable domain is KAGVTQTPRYLIKTRGQQVTLSCSPISGHRSVSWYQQTPGQGLQFLFEYFSETQRNKGNFPGRFSGRQFSNSRSEMNVSTLELGDSALYLCASSLVGASSYEQYFGPGTRLTVT.

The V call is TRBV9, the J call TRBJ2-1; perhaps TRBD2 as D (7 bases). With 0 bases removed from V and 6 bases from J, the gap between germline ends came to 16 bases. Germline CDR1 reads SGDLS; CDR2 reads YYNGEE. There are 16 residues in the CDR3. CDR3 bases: TGTGCCAGCAGCGTAGAATGGGGGGGGGCCCTCAATGAGCAGTTCTTC. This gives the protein CASSVEWGGALNEQFF.

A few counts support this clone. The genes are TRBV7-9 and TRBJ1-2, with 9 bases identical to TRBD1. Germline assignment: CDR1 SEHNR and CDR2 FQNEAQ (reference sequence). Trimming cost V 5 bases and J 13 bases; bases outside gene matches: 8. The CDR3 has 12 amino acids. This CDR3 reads CASSVLQGAPTF. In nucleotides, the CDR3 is TGTGCCAGCAGCGTTTTACAGGGGGCGCCCACCTTC. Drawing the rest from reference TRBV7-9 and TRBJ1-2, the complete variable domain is DTGVSQNPRHKITKRGQNVTFRCDPISEHNRLYWYRQTLGQGPEFLTYFQNEAQLEKSRLLSDRFSAERPKGSFSTLEIQRTEQGDSAMYLCASSVLQGAPTFGSGTRLTVV.

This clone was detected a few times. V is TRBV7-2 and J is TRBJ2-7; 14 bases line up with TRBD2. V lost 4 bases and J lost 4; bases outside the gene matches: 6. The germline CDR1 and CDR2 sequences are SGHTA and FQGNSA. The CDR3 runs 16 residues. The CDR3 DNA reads TGTGCCAGCAGCTCCGGGACTAGCGGGGGAAGGTACGAGCAGTACTTC. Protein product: CASSSGTSGGRYEQYF. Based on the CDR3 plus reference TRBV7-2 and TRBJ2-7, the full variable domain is GAGVSQSPSNKVTEKGKDVELRCDPISGHTALYWYRQSLGQGLEFLIYFQGNSAPDKSGLPSDRFSAERTGGSVSTLTIQRTQQEDSAVYLCASSSGTSGGRYEQYFGPGTRLTVT.

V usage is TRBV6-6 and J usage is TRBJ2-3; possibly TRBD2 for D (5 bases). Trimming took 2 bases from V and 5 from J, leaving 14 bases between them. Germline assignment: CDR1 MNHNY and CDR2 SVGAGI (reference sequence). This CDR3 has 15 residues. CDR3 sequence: CASSYPGGGRDTQYF. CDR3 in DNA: TGTGCCAGCAGTTACCCGGGCGGCGGGCGAGATACGCAGTATTTT.

CDR3 sequence: CARINQRGAQETQYF. The CDR3 coding sequence is TGTGCCAGAATCAACCAGCGGGGGGCCCAAGAGACCCAGTACTTC. This chain links TRBV5-3 with TRBJ2-5; 9 positions match TRBD2. TRBV5-3 is treated as an ORF (open reading frame) with a function not yet certain. The CDR3 consists of 15 residues. V shed 6 bases, J shed 1 base, and the junction held 7 bases outside the gene matches.

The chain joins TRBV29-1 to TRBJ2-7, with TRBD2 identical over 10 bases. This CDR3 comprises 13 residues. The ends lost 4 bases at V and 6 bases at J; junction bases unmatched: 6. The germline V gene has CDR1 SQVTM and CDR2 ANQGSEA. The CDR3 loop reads CSVAAGGWSEQYF. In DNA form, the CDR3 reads TGCAGCGTTGCAGCGGGAGGGTGGTCCGAGCAGTACTTC.

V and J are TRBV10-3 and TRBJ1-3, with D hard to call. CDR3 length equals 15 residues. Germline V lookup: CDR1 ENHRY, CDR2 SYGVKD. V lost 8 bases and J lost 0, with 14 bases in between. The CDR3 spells CAIGLTGDSGNTIYF. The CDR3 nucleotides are TGTGCCATCGGGCTGACGGGAGACTCTGGAAACACCATATATTTT.

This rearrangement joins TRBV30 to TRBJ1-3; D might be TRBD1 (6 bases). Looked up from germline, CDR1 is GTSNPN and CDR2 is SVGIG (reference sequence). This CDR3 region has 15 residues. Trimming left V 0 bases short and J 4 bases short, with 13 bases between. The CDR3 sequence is CAWSVGGFQGNTIYF. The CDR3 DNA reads TGTGCCTGGAGTGTAGGGGGTTTTCAAGGAAACACCATATATTTT.

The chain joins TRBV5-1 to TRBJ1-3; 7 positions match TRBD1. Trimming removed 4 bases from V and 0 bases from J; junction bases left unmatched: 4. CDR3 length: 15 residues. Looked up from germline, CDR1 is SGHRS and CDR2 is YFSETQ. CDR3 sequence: CASSLTGDSGNTIYF. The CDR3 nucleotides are TGCGCCAGCAGCCTAACAGGGGACTCTGGAAACACCATATATTTT.

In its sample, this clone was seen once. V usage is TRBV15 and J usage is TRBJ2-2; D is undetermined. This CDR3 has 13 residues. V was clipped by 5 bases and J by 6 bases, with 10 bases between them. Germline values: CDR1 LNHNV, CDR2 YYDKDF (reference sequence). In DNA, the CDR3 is TGTGCCACCAGCGGCCAGGAAGCCGGGGAGCTGTTTTTT. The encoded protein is CATSGQEAGELFF. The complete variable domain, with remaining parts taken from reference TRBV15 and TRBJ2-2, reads DAMVIQNPRYQVTQFGKPVTLSCSQTLNHNVMYWYQQKSSQAPKLLFHYYDKDFNNEADTPDNFQSRRPNTSFCFLDIRSPGLGDTAMYLCATSGQEAGELFFGEGSRLTVL.

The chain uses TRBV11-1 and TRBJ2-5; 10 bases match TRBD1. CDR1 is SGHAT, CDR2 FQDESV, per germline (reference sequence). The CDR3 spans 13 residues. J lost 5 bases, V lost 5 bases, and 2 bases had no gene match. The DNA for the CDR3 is TGTGCCAGCAGCCGGGACAGGGGCGAGACCCAGTACTTC. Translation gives CASSRDRGETQYF.

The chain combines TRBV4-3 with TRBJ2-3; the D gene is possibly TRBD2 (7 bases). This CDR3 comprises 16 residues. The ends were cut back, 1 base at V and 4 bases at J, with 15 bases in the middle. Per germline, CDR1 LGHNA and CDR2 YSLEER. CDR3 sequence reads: CASSQGSGGSADTQYF. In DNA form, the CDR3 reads TGCGCCAGCAGCCAAGGTTCGGGGGGCAGCGCAGATACGCAGTATTTT.